The entry that follows covers one T cell receptor (beta chain) sequence. CDR1 is LNHDA, CDR2 SQIVND, per germline (reference sequence). Trimming shortened V by 5 bases and J by 6 bases, and 14 bases separated the two germline ends. The CDR3 is 13 residues long. The record originates from a study of T cell responses to AZD1222 COVID-19 vaccine. Produced via immunoSEQ multiplex PCR; TCRdb's table is partial and in-frame only. The sample has approximately 68,000 clones, about 91% seen once. Material: peripheral blood, obtained on day 0 of AZD1222 vaccination. The sequence was obtained from an adult in good health. The chain uses TRBV19 and TRBJ2-7, with unresolved D. Here the CDR3 reads CASSGRGETEQYF. The CDR3 DNA reads as TGTGCCAGTAGTGGACGTGGAGAAACCGAGCAGTACTTC.